The clone carrying this TCR beta chain was picked up many times. Its antigen remains unknown. These data originate in a study of response to subunit inactivated influenza vaccine. Whole-study findings and limits: Each seasonal flu vaccination may recruit only limited new T cells, authors suggested.

The CDR3 spans 15 residues. In germline, CDR1 is LGHNA, CDR2 YNFKEQ. Trimming stripped 0 bases from V and 3 bases from J, with 11 bases between. TCRdb reprocessed the RT-PCR reads with MiXCR, giving one entry per CDR3 protein. The sample holds a few hundred thousand distinct CDR3 sequences, 20% to 25% seen once. The sequence was collected from a man between 50 and 70 years old who received an inactivated influenza vaccine. The source was PBMCs from blood, collected less than 22 months after vaccination. The chain is built from TRBV4-2 and TRBJ1-2, with a possible D match to TRBD1 (5 bases). In DNA, the CDR3 is TGTGCCAGCAGCCAAGATACCAGGGTCGACTATGGCTACACCTTC. It encodes CASSQDTRVDYGYTF.